In this sample, the clone carrying this TCR beta chain turned up a few times. Trimming took 3 bases from V and 4 from J, leaving 9 bases between them. This CDR3 has 13 amino acids. Germline V CDR1 and CDR2: SNHLY, FYNNEI. This entry belongs to a study of control samples from healthy donors and cancer patients. Assay used: immunoSEQ multiplex PCR; TCRdb lists only in-frame clones, some missing. This sample has about 98,000 clones, with 79% found just once. The origin of this receptor is a woman aged 25 to 39 in good health. V and J are TRBV2 and TRBJ2-5, with D maybe TRBD1 (5 bases). Sequencing input: blood. CDR3 bases: TGTGCCAGCAGTGACACAGGCGGAGAGACCCAGTACTTC. It codes for CASSDTGGETQYF.